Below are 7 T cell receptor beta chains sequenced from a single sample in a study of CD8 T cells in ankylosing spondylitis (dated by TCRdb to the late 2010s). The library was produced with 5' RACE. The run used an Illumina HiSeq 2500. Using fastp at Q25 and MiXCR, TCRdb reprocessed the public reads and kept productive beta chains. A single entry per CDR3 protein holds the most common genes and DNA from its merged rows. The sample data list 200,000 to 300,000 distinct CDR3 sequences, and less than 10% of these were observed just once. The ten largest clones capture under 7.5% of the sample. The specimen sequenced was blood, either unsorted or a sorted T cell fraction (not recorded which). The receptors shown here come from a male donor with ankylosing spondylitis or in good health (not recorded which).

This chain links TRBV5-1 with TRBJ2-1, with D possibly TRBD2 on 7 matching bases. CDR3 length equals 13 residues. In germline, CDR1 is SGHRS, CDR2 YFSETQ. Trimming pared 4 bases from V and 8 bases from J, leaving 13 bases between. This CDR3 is CASSPRGGDEQFF. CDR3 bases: TGCGCCAGCAGCCCTCGAGGGGGGGATGAGCAGTTCTTC. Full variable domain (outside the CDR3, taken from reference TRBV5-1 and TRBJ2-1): KAGVTQTPRYLIKTRGQQVTLSCSPISGHRSVSWYQQTPGQGLQFLFEYFSETQRNKGNFPGRFSGRQFSNSRSEMNVSTLELGDSALYLCASSPRGGDEQFFGPGTRLTVL.

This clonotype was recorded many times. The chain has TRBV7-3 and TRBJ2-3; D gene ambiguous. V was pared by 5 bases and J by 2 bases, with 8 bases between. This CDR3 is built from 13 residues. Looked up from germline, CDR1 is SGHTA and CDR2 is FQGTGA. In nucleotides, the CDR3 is TGTGCCAGCAGCGGTGGAACCACAGATACGCAGTATTTT. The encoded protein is CASSGGTTDTQYF.

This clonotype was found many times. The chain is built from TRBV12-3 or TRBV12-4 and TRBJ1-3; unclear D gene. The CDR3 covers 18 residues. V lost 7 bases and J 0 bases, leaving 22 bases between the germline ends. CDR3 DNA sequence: TGTGCCAGCACTCAGCCCACGCCACCCGGGTCCTCTGGAAACACCATATATTTT. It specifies CASTQPTPPGSSGNTIYF.

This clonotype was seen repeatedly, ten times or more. The CDR3 DNA follows: TGCGCCAGCAGCTTGAACGCAGGGGTAGGAGCTTTCTTT. This gives the protein CASSLNAGVGAFF. The chain combines TRBV5-1 with TRBJ1-1; maybe TRBD1 (6 bases). V was trimmed by 1 base and J by 10 bases, leaving 14 bases between them. The CDR3 spans 13 residues. CDR1 SGHRS and CDR2 YFSETQ come from the germline V gene.

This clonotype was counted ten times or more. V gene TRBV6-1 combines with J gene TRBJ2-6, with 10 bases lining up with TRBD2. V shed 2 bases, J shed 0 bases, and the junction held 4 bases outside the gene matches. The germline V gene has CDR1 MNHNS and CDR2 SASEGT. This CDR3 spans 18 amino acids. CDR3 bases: TGTGCCAGCAGTGAACTAGCGGGAGCCCTCTCTGGGGCCAACGTCCTGACTTTC. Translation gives CASSELAGALSGANVLTF.

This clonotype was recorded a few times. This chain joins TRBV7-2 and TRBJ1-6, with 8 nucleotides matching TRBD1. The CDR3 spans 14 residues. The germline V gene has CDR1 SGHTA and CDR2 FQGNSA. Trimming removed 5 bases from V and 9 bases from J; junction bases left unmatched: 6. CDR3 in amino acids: CASSPQGAGSPLHF. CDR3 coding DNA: TGTGCCAGCAGCCCCCAGGGGGCTGGTTCACCCCTCCACTTT.

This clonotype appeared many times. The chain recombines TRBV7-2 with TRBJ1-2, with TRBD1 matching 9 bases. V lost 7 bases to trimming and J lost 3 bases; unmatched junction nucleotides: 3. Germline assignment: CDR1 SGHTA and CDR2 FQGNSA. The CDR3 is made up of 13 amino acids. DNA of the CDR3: TGTGCCAGCACCCGGGACAGGGACTATGGCTACACCTTC. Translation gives CASTRDRDYGYTF.